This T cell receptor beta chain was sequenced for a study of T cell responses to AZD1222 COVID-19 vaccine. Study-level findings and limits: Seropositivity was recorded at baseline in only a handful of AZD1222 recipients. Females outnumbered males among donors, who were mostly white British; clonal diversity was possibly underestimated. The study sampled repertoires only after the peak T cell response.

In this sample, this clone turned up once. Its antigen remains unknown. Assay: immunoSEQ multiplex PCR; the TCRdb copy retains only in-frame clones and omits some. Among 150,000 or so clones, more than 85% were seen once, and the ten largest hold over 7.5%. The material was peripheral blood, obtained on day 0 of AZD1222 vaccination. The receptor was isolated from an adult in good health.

The CDR3 nucleotides read TGTGCCAGCAGACGGACAGCACAAGAGACCCAGTACTTC. This encodes CASRRTAQETQYF. The J gene is TRBJ2-5, the V gene TRBV28, with D tentatively TRBD1 (6 bases). Deletions cut 6 bases from V and 2 bases from J, with 10 bases between. Germline assignment: CDR1 MDHEN and CDR2 SYDVKM. The CDR3 runs to 13 residues.